This paragraph reports one T cell receptor beta chain. Antigen: not known. Germline V gene lookup returns CDR1 SGHRS and CDR2 YFSETQ. Unmatched junction bases numbered 5, after V lost 4 bases and J lost 6 bases. This CDR3 comprises 15 residues. TCRdb's copy holds only in-frame clones and misses some; the assay was immunoSEQ multiplex PCR. Among around 20,000 clones listed, roughly four fifths were seen once. This record comes from a study of OX40 agonist ivuxolimab in advanced cancers. For the study at large: A mean age of around 66 years, range about 20 to 85, was recorded, and more than 80% were male. The study's findings and limits: At 0.1 to 3.0 mg/kg and by week 6, CD4+ and CD8+ T cells in the blood had expanded clonally. Normalized T-cell clonal expansion was also low in some nonresponders.

V and J are TRBV5-1 and TRBJ2-2; 11 bases align to TRBD1. The sequence came from an adult with an advanced solid tumor such as melanoma, head and neck, liver or kidney cancer. The material sequenced was CD4+ or CD8+ T cells sorted from blood, taken in a trial of the OX40 agonist ivuxolimab. The CDR3 sequence: CASSIGQGAAGELFF. The DNA for the CDR3 is TGCGCCAGCAGCATTGGACAGGGGGCGGCCGGGGAGCTGTTTTTT. Looking up the rest from reference TRBV5-1 and TRBJ2-2 gives the full variable domain: KAGVTQTPRYLIKTRGQQVTLSCSPISGHRSVSWYQQTPGQGLQFLFEYFSETQRNKGNFPGRFSGRQFSNSRSEMNVSTLELGDSALYLCASSIGQGAAGELFFGEGSRLTVL.